The 24 T cell receptor beta chains below come from one sample, sequenced in a study of response to subunit inactivated influenza vaccine. TCRdb called the RT-PCR reads again in MiXCR, with one record for every CDR3 protein. Seen here are around 520,000 distinct CDR3 sequences, roughly 12% observed once, and the top ten hold 9.5% to 13%. Source: PBMCs from blood, taken on the day of vaccination. The source of these receptors is a man over 45 who received an inactivated influenza vaccine.

The rearrangement joins TRBV5-1 to TRBJ1-2; D perhaps matches TRBD1 (5 bases). V dropped 3 bases and J dropped 7 bases, with 16 bases sitting between them. Germline V lookup: CDR1 SGHRS, CDR2 YFSETQ. The CDR3 is made up of 14 amino acids. The CDR3 coding sequence is TGCGCCAGCAGCTCGACCGGGACCACGGGTGGCTACACCTTC. It codes for CASSSTGTTGGYTF.

This clonotype was counted at least ten times. This chain connects TRBV27 to TRBJ2-1; TRBD2 matches 9 bases. V lost 4 bases, J lost 6 bases, and 4 bases stayed unmatched. CDR1 is MNHEY, CDR2 SMNVEV, per germline (reference sequence). The length of the CDR3 is 14 residues. The CDR3 sequence: CASSSSGRSNEQFF. The CDR3 DNA follows: TGTGCCAGCAGTTCAAGCGGGAGGAGCAATGAGCAGTTCTTC.

The chain joins TRBV20-1 to TRBJ1-1, with 7 nucleotides matching TRBD1. The CDR3 has 13 amino acids. The germline CDR1 and CDR2 sequences are DFQATT and SNEGSKA (reference sequence). With 1 base clipped from V and 6 bases from J, the junction kept 5 bases outside the gene matches. CDR3 DNA: TGCAGTGCTAGAGCTCCCGGGACAGCTGAAGCTTTCTTT. Translated, it gives CSARAPGTAEAFF.

This clonotype has more than one count but fewer than ten. V and J are TRBV10-3 and TRBJ1-1, with D tentatively TRBD1 (5 bases). The CDR3 length is 14 residues. Germline V gene data show CDR1 as ENHRY and CDR2 as SYGVKD. Trimming removed 6 bases at V and 0 bases at J, with 11 bases between. The CDR3, as DNA: TGTGCCATCAGCTTACAGGAGATGAACACTGAAGCTTTCTTT. This gives the protein CAISLQEMNTEAFF.

This clonotype was detected many times. The rearrangement uses TRBV6-2 or TRBV6-3 and TRBJ2-1, with D uncertain. Germline V lookup: CDR1 MNHEY, CDR2 SVGEGT. Trimming cost V 6 bases and J 0 bases, with 12 bases left between them. The CDR3 loop spans 15 amino acids. CDR3 nucleotides: TGTGCCAGCAGCTTCACTTCGAGCTCCTACAATGAGCAGTTCTTC. It encodes CASSFTSSSYNEQFF.

This clonotype was recorded many times. The gene calls are TRBV29-1 and TRBJ2-7, with 7 bases fitting TRBD1. This CDR3 is 12 amino acids long. J lost 4 bases, V lost 4 bases, and 4 bases had no gene match. CDR1 is SQVTM, CDR2 ANQGSEA, per germline. The CDR3 protein is CSVGQGTYEQYF. CDR3 bases: TGCAGCGTTGGACAGGGTACGTACGAGCAGTACTTC.

This clonotype was counted between two and nine times. J is TRBJ2-3 and V is TRBV28, with 7 bases aligning to TRBD2. Per germline, CDR1 MDHEN and CDR2 SYDVKM. V lost 5 bases to trimming and J lost 0 bases; unmatched junction nucleotides: 8. There are 16 residues in the CDR3. CDR3 sequence reads: CASSVDLRESTDTQYF. The CDR3 DNA is TGTGCCAGCAGTGTGGATTTGCGGGAGAGCACAGATACGCAGTATTTT.

This chain joins TRBV7-2 and TRBJ2-1; 10 nucleotides align to TRBD2. The CDR3 has 15 residues. In germline, CDR1 is SGHTA, CDR2 FQGNSA. The V and J ends lost 6 bases and 3 bases, in that order; junction bases with no gene match: 5. The CDR3 nucleotides are TGTGCCAGCAGACAGAGCGGGGGGGTCTACAATGAGCAGTTCTTC. This encodes CASRQSGGVYNEQFF.

The V call is TRBV5-1, the J call TRBJ1-6; no clear D gene. CDR1 SGHRS and CDR2 YFSETQ come from the germline V gene. The CDR3 has 16 amino acids. V was pared by 0 bases and J by 4 bases, with 11 bases between. The CDR3 DNA sequence: TGCGCCAGCAGCTTGGTAGGCAGAAGATATAATTCACCCCTCCACTTT. It codes for CASSLVGRRYNSPLHF.

This clonotype was seen only a few times. The chain has TRBV5-1 and TRBJ2-5, with 11 bases fitting TRBD2. Germline CDR1 SGHRS, CDR2 YFSETQ. The CDR3 loop spans 15 amino acids. The J segment lost 0 bases and the V segment lost 7 bases, leaving 5 bases of the junction unmatched. This chain's CDR3 is CASYTGLADQETQYF. CDR3 coding DNA: TGCGCCAGCTATACGGGACTAGCGGACCAAGAGACCCAGTACTTC.

Many counts were recorded for this clonotype. This chain uses TRBV12-3 or TRBV12-4 with TRBJ2-3, with 10 bases fitting TRBD2. This CDR3 region has 15 residues. With V trimmed by 4 bases and J by 8 bases, 9 bases remained unmatched. CDR3 DNA sequence: TGTGCCAGCAGTTCACAGCGGGGGGGCTTGGGTACGCAGTATTTT. This translates into CASSSQRGGLGTQYF.

The V gene is TRBV28, the J gene TRBJ2-7, with D perhaps being TRBD1 or TRBD2 (5 bases each). Trimming left V 5 bases short and J 5 bases short, with 19 bases between. The germline CDR1 and CDR2 sequences are MDHEN and SYDVKM. This CDR3 has 15 amino acids. The CDR3 region has the DNA TGTGCCAGCAGTCCGAGAGGGACGGCTGGGGACGAGCAGTACTTC. This encodes CASSPRGTAGDEQYF.

This clonotype came up a few times. The chain employs TRBV20-1 and TRBJ2-1; D gene uncertain. The CDR3 contains 15 residues. V lost 1 base and J 6 bases, leaving 16 bases between the germline ends. Germline lookup yields CDR1 DFQATT and CDR2 SNEGSKA (reference sequence). Here the CDR3 DNA reads TGCAGTGCTAGAGGGCGGCTATCCAAGGGCAATGAGCAGTTCTTC. It is translated as CSARGRLSKGNEQFF.

J is TRBJ2-1 and V is TRBV12-3 or TRBV12-4, with no clear D. The CDR3 sequence is 14 residues long. V lost 6 bases and J lost 4, with 13 bases in between. DNA for the CDR3: TGTGCCAGCAGCAAAACCGGACCGTACAATGAGCAGTTCTTC. It codes for CASSKTGPYNEQFF.

At least ten counts were recorded for this clonotype. This chain uses TRBV7-9 with TRBJ2-3; D assignment may be TRBD1 or TRBD2 (7 bases each). Trimming left V 5 bases short and J 1 base short, with 13 bases between. The CDR3 runs 15 residues. The germline V gene encodes CDR1 SEHNR and CDR2 FQNEAQ (reference sequence). The CDR3 loop reads CASSGGGQRTDTQYF. The DNA of the CDR3 is TGTGCCAGCAGCGGGGGGGGACAGCGCACAGATACGCAGTATTTT. Full variable domain (rest looked up from reference TRBV7-9 and TRBJ2-3): DTGVSQNPRHKITKRGQNVTFRCDPISEHNRLYWYRQTLGQGPEFLTYFQNEAQLEKSRLLSDRFSAERPKGSFSTLEIQRTEQGDSAMYLCASSGGGQRTDTQYFGPGTRLTVL.

The chain links TRBV5-4 to TRBJ1-6; 7 bases align to TRBD1. V dropped 4 bases and J dropped 10; count of bases not matched to a gene: 8. The CDR3 is 14 residues long. Germline CDR1 is SGHNT and CDR2 is YYREEE (reference sequence). DNA for the CDR3: TGTGCCAGCAGCCGAGGGGGCAGTAAGTCACCCCTCCACTTT. Translation: CASSRGGSKSPLHF.

Of note for this clonotype: A much larger clone sits a single nucleotide away, making a read error possible. The chain employs TRBV10-3 and TRBJ2-7; D uncertain. Germline CDR1 is ENHRY and CDR2 is SYGVKD. The CDR3 length is 15 residues. As DNA, the CDR3 is TGTGCCATCACTGAGTCAAGATTGGACTCCTACGAGCAGTACTTC. This sequence encodes CAITESRLDSYEQYF.

The CDR3 nucleotides read TGTGCCAGCTCACCACGGACTGATTATGGCTACACCTTC. Residues: CASSPRTDYGYTF. The chain joins TRBV18 to TRBJ1-2, with no clear D. CDR1 is KGHSH and CDR2 is LQKENI in the germline V gene. Trimming cost V 1 base and J 5 bases, with 8 bases left between them. The CDR3 consists of 13 residues.

The J gene is TRBJ2-7, the V gene TRBV15, with a possible D match to TRBD2 (6 bases). The CDR3 has 15 amino acids. Germline CDR1 is LNHNV and CDR2 is YYDKDF (reference sequence). V was shortened by 5 bases and J by 4 bases, with 18 bases between the two germline ends. DNA of the CDR3: TGTGCCACCAGCGAGGGGAGCTATAGCGGTTACGAGCAGTACTTC. Its translation: CATSEGSYSGYEQYF. The full variable domain, in which reference TRBV15 and TRBJ2-7 provide the parts outside the CDR3, is DAMVIQNPRYQVTQFGKPVTLSCSQTLNHNVMYWYQQKSSQAPKLLFHYYDKDFNNEADTPDNFQSRRPNTSFCFLDIRSPGLGDTAMYLCATSEGSYSGYEQYFGPGTRLTVT.

This clonotype was detected only a few times. V usage is TRBV11-2 and J usage is TRBJ1-3; 7 bases fit TRBD1. Germline loops: CDR1 SGHAT, CDR2 FQNNGV. CDR3 length: 15 amino acids. V lost 3 bases and J lost 3; bases outside the gene matches: 5. CDR3 protein: CASSFEGAIGNTIYF. As DNA, the CDR3 is TGTGCCAGCAGCTTCGAGGGGGCTATTGGAAACACCATATATTTT.

This clonotype was seen only a few times. CDR3 nucleotides: TGCGCCAGCAGTGGAGGGTTATCCGGGGAGCTGTTTTTT. Amino acids: CASSGGLSGELFF. The V call is TRBV10-1, the J call TRBJ2-2, with D maybe TRBD2 (5 bases). CDR1 WNHNN and CDR2 SYGVQD come from the germline V gene (reference sequence). Trimming left V 4 bases short and J 6 bases short, with 9 bases between. This CDR3 region has 13 residues.

CDR3 nucleotide sequence: TGTGCCAGCAGCGAACAAAACACAGATACGCAGTATTTT. This sequence encodes CASSEQNTDTQYF. The V gene is TRBV9, the J gene TRBJ2-3; D uncertain. The CDR3 length is 13 residues. Between the trimmed V and J ends, which lost 3 bases and 2 bases, there was a span of 7 bases. Germline V gene sequence: CDR1 SGDLS, CDR2 YYNGEE.

The chain employs TRBV27 and TRBJ2-7; TRBD1 matches at 7 bases. Germline-derived CDR1 and CDR2 are MNHEY and SMNVEV (reference sequence). V lost 6 bases to trimming and J lost 4 bases; unmatched junction nucleotides: 9. The CDR3 has 14 amino acids. CDR3 sequence reads: CASSHGTAGYEQYF. The CDR3 DNA reads TGTGCCAGCAGCCACGGGACAGCCGGTTACGAGCAGTACTTC.

This clonotype has only a few counts. The gene calls are TRBV6-2 or TRBV6-3 and TRBJ1-3; D perhaps matches TRBD1 (6 bases). Trimming took 0 bases from V and 3 from J, leaving 15 bases between them. The germline V gene encodes CDR1 MNHEY and CDR2 SVGEGT. The CDR3 consists of 17 residues. The CDR3 DNA sequence: TGTGCCAGCAGTTACTCCGGACAGACGTCCCGTGGAAACACCATATATTTT. It specifies CASSYSGQTSRGNTIYF.